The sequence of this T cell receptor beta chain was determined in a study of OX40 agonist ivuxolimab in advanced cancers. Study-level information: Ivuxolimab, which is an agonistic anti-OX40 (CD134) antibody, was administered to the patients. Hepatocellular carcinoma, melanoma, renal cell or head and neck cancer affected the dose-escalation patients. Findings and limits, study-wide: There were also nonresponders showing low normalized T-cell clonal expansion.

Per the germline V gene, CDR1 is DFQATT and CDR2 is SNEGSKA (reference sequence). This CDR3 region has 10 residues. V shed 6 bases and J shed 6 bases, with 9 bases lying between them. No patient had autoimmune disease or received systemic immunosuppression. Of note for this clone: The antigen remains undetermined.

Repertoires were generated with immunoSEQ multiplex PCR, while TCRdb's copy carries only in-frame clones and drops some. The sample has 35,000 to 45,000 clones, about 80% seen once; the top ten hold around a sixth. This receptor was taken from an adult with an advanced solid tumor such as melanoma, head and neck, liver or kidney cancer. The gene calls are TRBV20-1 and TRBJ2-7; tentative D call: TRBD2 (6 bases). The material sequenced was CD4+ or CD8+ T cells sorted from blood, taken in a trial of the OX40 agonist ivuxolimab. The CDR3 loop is CSAVEGEQYF. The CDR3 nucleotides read TGCAGTGCCGTGGAGGGCGAGCAGTACTTC.